This TCR beta chain was identified in a study of early T cells in non-severe SARS-CoV-2 infection. Overall study: Chains stayed unpaired after sequencing of bulk RNA from unsorted whole blood.

This clonotype appeared many times. Researchers attached unique molecular identifiers to individual cDNA molecules. TCRdb redid the calling of the 5' RACE reads with MiXCR, one entry per CDR3 protein. The table shows 100,000 to 130,000 distinct CDR3 sequences, with around an eighth occurring only once. Trimming left V 2 bases short and J 2 bases short, with 4 bases between. The CDR3 is made up of 14 amino acids. CDR1 and CDR2 (germline): SGHAT, FQNNGV. The source material was whole blood. The receptor was derived from an adult who was a healthcare worker with PCR-confirmed SARS-CoV-2 infection or an uninfected control (not recorded which). The genes are TRBV11-2 and TRBJ2-6; D remains unclear. The CDR3 here is CASSLSAGANVLTF. The CDR3 bases are TGTGCCAGCAGCTTATCGGCTGGGGCCAACGTCCTGACTTTC.